This T cell receptor (gamma chain) was identified in a study of gamma delta lymphoproliferative disorders and STAT genes. About the study: The EuroClonality-NGS protocol was used to prepare delta libraries. Whole-study results and caveats: In whole-repertoire clustering, gamma separated patients from controls, unlike delta.

By share of the sample, this clone is medium-sized. The antigen remains undetermined. Other DNA variants within this sample encode the same CDR3. TCRdb re-called clones from the multiplex PCR reads using CATT. The table includes fewer than 3,500 gamma-chain clones, roughly 8% detected once. Sequencing used genomic DNA taken from PBMCs of patients and controls. The material sequenced was blood. This sequence originates from a human donor in good health.

The DNA of the CDR3 is TGTGCCACCTGGGATGGGCCGGGATATAAGAAACTCTTT. Residues: CATWDGPGYKKLF. The chain joins TRGV4 to TRGJ1 or TRGJ2. Since TCRdb gives no J gene, matching the DNA to germline was used here to assign it. Trimming took 0 bases from V and 7 from J; bases not matched to a gene: 6. The CDR3 runs to 13 residues. Germline V gives CDR1 EGSTGY, CDR2 YDSYTSSV.